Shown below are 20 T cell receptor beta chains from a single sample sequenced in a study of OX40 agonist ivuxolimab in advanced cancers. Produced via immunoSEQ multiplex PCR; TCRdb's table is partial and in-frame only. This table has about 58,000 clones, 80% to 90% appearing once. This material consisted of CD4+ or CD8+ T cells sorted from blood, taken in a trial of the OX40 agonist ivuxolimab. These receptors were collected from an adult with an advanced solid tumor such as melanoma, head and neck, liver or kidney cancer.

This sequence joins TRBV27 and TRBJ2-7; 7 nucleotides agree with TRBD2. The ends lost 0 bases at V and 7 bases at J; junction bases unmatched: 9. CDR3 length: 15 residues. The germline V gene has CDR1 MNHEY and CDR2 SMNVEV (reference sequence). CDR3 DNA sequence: TGTGCCAGCAGTTTATCGGGGGGGACGGCTGGGGAGCAGTACGTC. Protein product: CASSLSGGTAGEQYV.

For the CDR3, the DNA is TGTGCCAGCAGTTTCAGAGCGGGGGCCTACAATGAGCAGTTCTTC. It codes for CASSFRAGAYNEQFF. V is TRBV27 and J is TRBJ2-1; 8 positions agree with TRBD2. CDR3 size: 15 residues. Germline CDR1 and CDR2: MNHEY and SMNVEV (reference sequence). Trimming removed 3 bases from V and 2 bases from J; junction bases left unmatched: 3.

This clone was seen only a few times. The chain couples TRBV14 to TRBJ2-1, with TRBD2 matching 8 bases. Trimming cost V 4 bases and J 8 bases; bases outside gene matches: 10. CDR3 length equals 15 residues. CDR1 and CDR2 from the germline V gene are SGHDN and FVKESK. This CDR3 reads CASSLGASGLDEQFF. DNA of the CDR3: TGTGCCAGCAGCCTCGGGGCTAGCGGGTTGGATGAGCAGTTCTTC. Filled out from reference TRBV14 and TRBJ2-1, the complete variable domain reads EAGVTQFPSHSVIEKGQTVTLRCDPISGHDNLYWYRRVMGKEIKFLLHFVKESKQDESGMPNNRFLAERTGGTYSTLKVQPAELEDSGVYFCASSLGASGLDEQFFGPGTRLTVL.

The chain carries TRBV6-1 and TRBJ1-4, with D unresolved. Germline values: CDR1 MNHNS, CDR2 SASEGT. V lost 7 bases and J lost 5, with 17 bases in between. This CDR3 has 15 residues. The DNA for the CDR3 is TGTGCCAGCATCCAGACGGTCCCAAGGAATGAAAAACTGTTTTTT. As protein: CASIQTVPRNEKLFF.

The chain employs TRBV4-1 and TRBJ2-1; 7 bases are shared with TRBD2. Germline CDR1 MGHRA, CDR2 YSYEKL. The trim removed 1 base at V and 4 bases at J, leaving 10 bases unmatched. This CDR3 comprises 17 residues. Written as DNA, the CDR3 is TGCGCCAGCAGCCAAGGGAAGAGGGAGGGCAGTTACAATGAGCAGTTCTTC. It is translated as CASSQGKREGSYNEQFF.

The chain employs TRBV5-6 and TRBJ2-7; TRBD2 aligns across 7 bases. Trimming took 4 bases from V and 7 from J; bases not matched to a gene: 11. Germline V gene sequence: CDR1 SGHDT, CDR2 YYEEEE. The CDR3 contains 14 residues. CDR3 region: CASSIGRPPGEQYV. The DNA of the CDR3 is TGTGCCAGCAGCATCGGGAGGCCCCCGGGAGAGCAGTACGTC.

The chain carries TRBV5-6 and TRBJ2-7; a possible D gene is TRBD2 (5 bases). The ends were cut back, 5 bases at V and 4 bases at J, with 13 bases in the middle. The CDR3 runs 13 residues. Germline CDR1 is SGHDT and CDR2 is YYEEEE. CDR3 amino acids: CASSTSRGYEQYV. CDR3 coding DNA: TGTGCCAGCAGTACTTCTCGGGGTTACGAGCAGTACGTC.

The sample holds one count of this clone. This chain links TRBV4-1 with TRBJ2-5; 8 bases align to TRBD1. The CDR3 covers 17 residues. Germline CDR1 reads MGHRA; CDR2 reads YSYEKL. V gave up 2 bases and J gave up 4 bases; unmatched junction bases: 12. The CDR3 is CASSQTTRAGGLETQYF. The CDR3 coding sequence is TGCGCCAGCAGCCAAACTACGCGGGCAGGGGGCCTAGAGACCCAGTACTTC.

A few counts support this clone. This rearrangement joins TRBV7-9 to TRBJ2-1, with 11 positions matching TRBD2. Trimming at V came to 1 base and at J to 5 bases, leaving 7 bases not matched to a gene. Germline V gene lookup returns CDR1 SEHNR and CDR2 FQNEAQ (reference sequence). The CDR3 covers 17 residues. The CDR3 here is CASSLERGLAEDNEQFF. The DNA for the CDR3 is TGTGCCAGCAGCTTAGAGAGGGGACTAGCGGAGGACAATGAGCAGTTCTTC.

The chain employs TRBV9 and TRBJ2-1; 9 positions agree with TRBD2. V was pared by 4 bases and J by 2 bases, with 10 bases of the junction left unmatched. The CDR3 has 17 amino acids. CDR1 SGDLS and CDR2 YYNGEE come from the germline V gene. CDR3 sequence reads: CASSPRRASGTYNEQFF. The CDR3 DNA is TGTGCCAGCAGCCCCCGAAGGGCTAGCGGGACCTACAATGAGCAGTTCTTC.

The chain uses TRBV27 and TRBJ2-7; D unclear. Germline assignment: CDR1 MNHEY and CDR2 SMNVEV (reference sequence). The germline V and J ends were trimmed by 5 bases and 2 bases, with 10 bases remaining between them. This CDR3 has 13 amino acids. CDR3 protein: CASSLGRTYEQYF. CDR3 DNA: TGTGCCAGCAGTCTCGGACGGACCTACGAGCAGTACTTC.

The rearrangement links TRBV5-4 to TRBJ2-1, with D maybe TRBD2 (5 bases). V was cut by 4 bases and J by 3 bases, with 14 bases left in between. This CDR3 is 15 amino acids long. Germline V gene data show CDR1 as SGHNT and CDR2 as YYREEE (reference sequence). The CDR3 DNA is TGTGCCAGCAGCCCGGTGGTGGAGGTCTACAATGAGCAGTTCTTC. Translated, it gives CASSPVVEVYNEQFF.

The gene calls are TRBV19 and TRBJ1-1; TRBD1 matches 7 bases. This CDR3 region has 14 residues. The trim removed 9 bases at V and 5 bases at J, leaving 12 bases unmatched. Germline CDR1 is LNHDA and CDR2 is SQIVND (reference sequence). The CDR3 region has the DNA TGTGCCAGCCTTCGCGGACAGGACCTTACTGAAGCTTTCTTT. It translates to CASLRGQDLTEAFF.

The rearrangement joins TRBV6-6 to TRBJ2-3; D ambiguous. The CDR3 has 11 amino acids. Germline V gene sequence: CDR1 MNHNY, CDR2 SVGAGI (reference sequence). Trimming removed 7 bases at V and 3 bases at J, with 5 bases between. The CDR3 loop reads CASIGTDTQYF. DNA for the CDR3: TGTGCCAGCATAGGGACAGATACGCAGTATTTT.

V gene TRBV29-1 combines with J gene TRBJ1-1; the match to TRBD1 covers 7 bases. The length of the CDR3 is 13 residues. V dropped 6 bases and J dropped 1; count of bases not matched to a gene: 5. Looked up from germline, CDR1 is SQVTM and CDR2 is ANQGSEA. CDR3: CSVTRGPNTEAFF. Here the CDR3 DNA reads TGCAGCGTCACTAGGGGGCCGAACACTGAAGCTTTCTTT.

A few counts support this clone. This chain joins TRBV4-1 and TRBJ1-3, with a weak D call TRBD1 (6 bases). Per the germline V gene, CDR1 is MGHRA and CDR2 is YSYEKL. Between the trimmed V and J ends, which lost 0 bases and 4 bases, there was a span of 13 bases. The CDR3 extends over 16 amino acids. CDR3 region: CASSQETGAAGNTIYF. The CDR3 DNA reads TGCGCCAGCAGCCAAGAAACGGGGGCTGCGGGAAACACCATATATTTT.

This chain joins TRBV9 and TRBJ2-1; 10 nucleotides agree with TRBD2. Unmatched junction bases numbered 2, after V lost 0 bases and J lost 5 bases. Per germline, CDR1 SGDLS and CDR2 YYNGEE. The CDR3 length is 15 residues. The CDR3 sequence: CASSVGTSGNNEQFF. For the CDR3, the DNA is TGTGCCAGCAGCGTAGGGACTAGCGGAAACAATGAGCAGTTCTTC.

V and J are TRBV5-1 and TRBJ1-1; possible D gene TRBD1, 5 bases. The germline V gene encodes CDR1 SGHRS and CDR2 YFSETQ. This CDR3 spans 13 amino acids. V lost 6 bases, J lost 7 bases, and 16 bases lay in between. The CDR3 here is CASTPGGGGEAFF. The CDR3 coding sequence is TGCGCCAGCACTCCTGGGGGAGGCGGTGAAGCTTTCTTT.

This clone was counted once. CDR3 in DNA: TGTGCCATCAGGTACCAAGAGACCCAGTACTTC. Translation: CAIRYQETQYF. The rearrangement uses TRBV10-3 and TRBJ2-5; D not resolved. Germline CDR1 and CDR2: ENHRY and SYGVKD. The germline V and J ends were trimmed by 6 bases and 0 bases, with 2 bases remaining between them. The CDR3 has 11 residues.

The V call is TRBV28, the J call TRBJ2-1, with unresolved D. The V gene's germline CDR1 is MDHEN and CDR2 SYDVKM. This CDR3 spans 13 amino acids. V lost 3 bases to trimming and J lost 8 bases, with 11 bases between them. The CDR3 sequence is CASSLWKWDEQFF. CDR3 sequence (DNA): TGTGCCAGCAGTTTGTGGAAGTGGGATGAGCAGTTCTTC. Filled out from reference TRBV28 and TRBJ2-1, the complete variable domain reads DVKVTQSSRYLVKRTGEKVFLECVQDMDHENMFWYRQDPGLGLRLIYFSYDVKMKEKGDIPEGYSVSREKKERFSLILESASTNQTSMYLCASSLWKWDEQFFGPGTRLTVL.